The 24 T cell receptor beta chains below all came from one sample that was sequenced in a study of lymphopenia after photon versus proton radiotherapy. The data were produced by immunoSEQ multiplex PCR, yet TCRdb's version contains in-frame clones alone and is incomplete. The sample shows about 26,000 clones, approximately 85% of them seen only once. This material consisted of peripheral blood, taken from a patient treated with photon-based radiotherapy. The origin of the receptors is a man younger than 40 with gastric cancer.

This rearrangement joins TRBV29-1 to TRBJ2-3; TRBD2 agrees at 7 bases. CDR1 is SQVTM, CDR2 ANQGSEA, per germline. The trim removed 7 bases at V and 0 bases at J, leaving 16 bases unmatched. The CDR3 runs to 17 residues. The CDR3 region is CSAGKGGVSLSTDTQYF. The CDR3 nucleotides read TGCAGCGCCGGGAAGGGAGGGGTTTCACTTAGCACAGATACGCAGTATTTT.

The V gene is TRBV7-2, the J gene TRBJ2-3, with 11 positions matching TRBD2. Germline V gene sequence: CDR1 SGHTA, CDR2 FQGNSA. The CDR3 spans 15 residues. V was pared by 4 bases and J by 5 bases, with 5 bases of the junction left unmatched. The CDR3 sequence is CASSSTGTSGDTQYF. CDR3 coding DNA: TGTGCCAGCAGCTCGACCGGGACTAGCGGAGATACGCAGTATTTT.

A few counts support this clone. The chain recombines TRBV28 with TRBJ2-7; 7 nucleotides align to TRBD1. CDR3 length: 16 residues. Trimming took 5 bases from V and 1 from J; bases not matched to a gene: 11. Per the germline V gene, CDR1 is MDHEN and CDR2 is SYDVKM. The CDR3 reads CASSREGAASSYEQYF. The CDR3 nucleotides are TGTGCCAGCAGTCGCGAGGGGGCAGCCAGTTCCTACGAGCAGTACTTC. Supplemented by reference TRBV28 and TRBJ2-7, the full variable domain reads DVKVTQSSRYLVKRTGEKVFLECVQDMDHENMFWYRQDPGLGLRLIYFSYDVKMKEKGDIPEGYSVSREKKERFSLILESASTNQTSMYLCASSREGAASSYEQYFGPGTRLTVT.

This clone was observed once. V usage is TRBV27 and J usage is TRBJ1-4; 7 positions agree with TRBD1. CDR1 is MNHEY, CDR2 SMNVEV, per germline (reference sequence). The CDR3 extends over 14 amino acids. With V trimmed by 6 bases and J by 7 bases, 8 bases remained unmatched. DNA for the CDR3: TGTGCCAGCAGGTACAGGGGAGTGAGTGAAAAACTGTTTTTT. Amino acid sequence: CASRYRGVSEKLFF. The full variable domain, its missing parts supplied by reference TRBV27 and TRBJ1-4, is EAQVTQNPRYLITVTGKKLTVTCSQNMNHEYMSWYRQDPGLGLRQIYYSMNVEVTDKGDVPEGYKVSRKEKRNFPLILESPSPNQTSLYFCASRYRGVSEKLFFGSGTQLSVL.

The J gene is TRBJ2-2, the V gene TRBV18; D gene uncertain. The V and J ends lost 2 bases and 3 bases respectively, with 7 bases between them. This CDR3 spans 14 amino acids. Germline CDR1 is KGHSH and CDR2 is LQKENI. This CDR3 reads CASSPTRDTGELFF. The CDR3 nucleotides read TGTGCCAGCTCACCAACCCGTGACACCGGGGAGCTGTTTTTT.

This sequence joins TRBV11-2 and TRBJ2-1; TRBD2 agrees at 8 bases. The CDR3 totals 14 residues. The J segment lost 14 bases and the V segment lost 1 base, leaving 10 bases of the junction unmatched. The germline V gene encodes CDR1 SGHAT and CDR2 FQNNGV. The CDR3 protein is CASSLAGGPAVEFF. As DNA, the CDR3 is TGTGCCAGCAGCTTAGCGGGAGGGCCGGCGGTGGAGTTCTTC.

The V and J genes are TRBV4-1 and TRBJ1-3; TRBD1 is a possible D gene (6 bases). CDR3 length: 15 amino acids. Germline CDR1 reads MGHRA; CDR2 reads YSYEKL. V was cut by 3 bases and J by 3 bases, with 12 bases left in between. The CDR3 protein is CASSHGGAGGNTIYF. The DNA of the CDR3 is TGCGCCAGCAGCCACGGGGGCGCGGGTGGAAACACCATATATTTT.

The CDR3 loop reads CASSLWRDQPQHF. The CDR3 DNA sequence: TGTGCCAGCAGCTTATGGCGGGATCAGCCCCAGCATTTT. The chain couples TRBV11-2 to TRBJ1-5; D uncertain. This CDR3 is 13 amino acids long. Germline V lookup: CDR1 SGHAT, CDR2 FQNNGV. The V end lost 2 bases, the J end lost 5 bases, and 7 bases lay between the germline ends.

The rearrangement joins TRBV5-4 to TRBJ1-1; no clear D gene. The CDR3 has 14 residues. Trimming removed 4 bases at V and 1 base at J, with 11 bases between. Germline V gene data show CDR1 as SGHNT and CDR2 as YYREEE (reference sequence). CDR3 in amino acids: CASSGTLGNTEAFF. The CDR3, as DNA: TGTGCCAGCAGCGGAACACTGGGGAACACTGAAGCTTTCTTT. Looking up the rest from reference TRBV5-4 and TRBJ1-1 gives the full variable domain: ETGVTQSPTHLIKTRGQQVTLRCSSQSGHNTVSWYQQALGQGPQFIFQYYREEENGRGNFPPRFSGLQFPNYSSELNVNALELDDSALYLCASSGTLGNTEAFFGQGTRLTVV.

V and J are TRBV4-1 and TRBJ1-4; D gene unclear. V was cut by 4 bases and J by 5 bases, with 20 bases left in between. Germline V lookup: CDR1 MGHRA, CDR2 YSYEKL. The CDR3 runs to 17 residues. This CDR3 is CASSLPSLGQKNEKLFF. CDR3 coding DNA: TGCGCCAGCAGCCTGCCCTCTCTCGGGCAGAAAAATGAAAAACTGTTTTTT.

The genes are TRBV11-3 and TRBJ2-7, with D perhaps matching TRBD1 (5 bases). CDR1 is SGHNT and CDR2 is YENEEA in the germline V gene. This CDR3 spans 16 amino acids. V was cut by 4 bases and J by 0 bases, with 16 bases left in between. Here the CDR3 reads CASSSRIDSSSYEQYF. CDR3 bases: TGTGCCAGCAGCTCCCGGATCGACAGTAGCTCCTACGAGCAGTACTTC.

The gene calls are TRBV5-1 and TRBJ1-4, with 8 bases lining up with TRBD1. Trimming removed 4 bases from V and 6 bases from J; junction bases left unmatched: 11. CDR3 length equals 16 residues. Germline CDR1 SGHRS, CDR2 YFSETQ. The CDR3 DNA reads TGCGCCAGCAGCGCCTCGGCAGGGGGCGCGGATGAAAAACTGTTTTTT. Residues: CASSASAGGADEKLFF.

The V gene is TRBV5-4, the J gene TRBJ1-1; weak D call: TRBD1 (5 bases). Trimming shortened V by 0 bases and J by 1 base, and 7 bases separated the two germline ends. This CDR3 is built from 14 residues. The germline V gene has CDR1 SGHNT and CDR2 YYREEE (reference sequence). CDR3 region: CASSLERGNTEAFF. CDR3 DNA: TGTGCCAGCAGCTTGGAAAGGGGGAACACTGAAGCTTTCTTT.

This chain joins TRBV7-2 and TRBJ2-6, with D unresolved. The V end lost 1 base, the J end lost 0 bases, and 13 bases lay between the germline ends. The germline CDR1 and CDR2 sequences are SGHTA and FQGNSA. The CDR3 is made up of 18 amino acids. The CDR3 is CASSLDSTFSSGANVLTF. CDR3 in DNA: TGTGCCAGCAGCTTAGATAGCACGTTTAGCTCTGGGGCCAACGTCCTGACTTTC.

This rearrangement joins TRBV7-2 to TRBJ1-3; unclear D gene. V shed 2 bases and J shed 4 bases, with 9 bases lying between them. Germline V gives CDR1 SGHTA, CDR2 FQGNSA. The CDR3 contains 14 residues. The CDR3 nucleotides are TGTGCCAGCAGCTTACAAATGGCCGGAAACACCATATATTTT. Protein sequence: CASSLQMAGNTIYF.

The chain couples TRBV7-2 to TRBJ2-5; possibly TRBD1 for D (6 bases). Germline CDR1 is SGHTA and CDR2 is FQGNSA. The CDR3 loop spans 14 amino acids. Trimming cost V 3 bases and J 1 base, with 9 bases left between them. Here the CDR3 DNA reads TGTGCCAGCAGCTTCCAGGGGAGCCAAGAGACCCAGTACTTC. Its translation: CASSFQGSQETQYF.

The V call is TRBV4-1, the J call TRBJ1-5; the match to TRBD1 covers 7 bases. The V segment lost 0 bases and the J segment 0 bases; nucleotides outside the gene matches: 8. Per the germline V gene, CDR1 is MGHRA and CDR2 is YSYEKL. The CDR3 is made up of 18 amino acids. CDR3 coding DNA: TGCGCCAGCAGCCAAGATTCGGGGACAGACTATAGCAATCAGCCCCAGCATTTT. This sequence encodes CASSQDSGTDYSNQPQHF.

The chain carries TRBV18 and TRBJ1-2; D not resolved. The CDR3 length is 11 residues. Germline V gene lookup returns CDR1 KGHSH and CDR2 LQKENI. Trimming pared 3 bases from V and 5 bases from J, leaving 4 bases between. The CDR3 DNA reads TGTGCCAGCTCACCCCTATATGGCTACACCTTC. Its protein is CASSPLYGYTF.

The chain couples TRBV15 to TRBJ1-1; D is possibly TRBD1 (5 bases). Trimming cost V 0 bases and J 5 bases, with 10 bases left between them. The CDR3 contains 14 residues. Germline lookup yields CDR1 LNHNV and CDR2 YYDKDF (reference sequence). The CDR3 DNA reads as TGTGCCACCAGCAGAGAGTCTAGGGGAACTGAAGCTTTCTTT. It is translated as CATSRESRGTEAFF.

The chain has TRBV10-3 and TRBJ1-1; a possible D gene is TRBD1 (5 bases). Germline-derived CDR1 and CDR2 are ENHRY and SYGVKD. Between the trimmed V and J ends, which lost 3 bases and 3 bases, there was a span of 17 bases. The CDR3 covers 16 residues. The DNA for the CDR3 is TGTGCCATCAGTGATGTCCAGGGCTTGGGGGACACTGAAGCTTTCTTT. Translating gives CAISDVQGLGDTEAFF.

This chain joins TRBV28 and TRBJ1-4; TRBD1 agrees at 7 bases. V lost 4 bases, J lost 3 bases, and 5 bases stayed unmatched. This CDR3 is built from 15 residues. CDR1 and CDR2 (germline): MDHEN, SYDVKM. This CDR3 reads CASSSSQGANEKLFF. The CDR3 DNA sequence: TGTGCCAGCAGTTCCTCGCAGGGGGCTAATGAAAAACTGTTTTTT.

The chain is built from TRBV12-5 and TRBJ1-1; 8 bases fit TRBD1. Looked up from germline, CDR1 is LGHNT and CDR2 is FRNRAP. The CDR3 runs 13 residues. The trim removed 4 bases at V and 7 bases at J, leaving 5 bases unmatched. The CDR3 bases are TGTGCTAGTGGTTCGGAGACAGGGGTTGAAGCTTTCTTT. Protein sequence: CASGSETGVEAFF.

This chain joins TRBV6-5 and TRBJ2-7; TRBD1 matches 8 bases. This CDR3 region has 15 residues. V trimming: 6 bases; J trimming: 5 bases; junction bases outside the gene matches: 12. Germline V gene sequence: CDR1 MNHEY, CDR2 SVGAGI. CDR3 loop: CASSTPRRGRNEQYF. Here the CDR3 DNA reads TGTGCCAGCAGCACTCCTCGCAGGGGGCGAAACGAGCAGTACTTC.

The CDR3 loop is CASRGTGSAYNEQFF. CDR3 nucleotide sequence: TGTGCCAGCAGGGGAACAGGAAGCGCCTACAATGAGCAGTTCTTC. The rearrangement links TRBV6-5 to TRBJ2-1; tentative D call: TRBD1 (5 bases). The CDR3 consists of 15 residues. Germline CDR1 reads MNHEY; CDR2 reads SVGAGI. Trimming pared 6 bases from V and 2 bases from J, leaving 14 bases between.